Listed below are T cell receptor beta chains from one sample, sequenced in a study of blood T cell repertoires in COVID-19. Repertoires were generated with immunoSEQ multiplex PCR, while TCRdb's copy carries only in-frame clones and drops some. Counted here are around 400,000 clones, around nine tenths occurring once; the ten biggest clones make up roughly 1.4%. The sample comprised PBMCs or T cells enriched from blood (not recorded which). Receptors were obtained from a young woman who had been exposed to COVID-19. CDR3s include the opening cysteine and the closing phenylalanine or tryptophan. A D gene is named only where the DNA matches it firmly. Clone sizes are given selectively: once, few, many, or a class where the clone is expanded.

clone size: .; J gene: TRBJ1-4; V gene: TRBV6-1; D gene: TRBD1; CDR3 DNA: TGTGCCAGCAGTGGCCGGGACAGTTTATACGCAACTAATGAAAAACTGTTTTTT; CDR3 protein: CASSGRDSLYATNEKLFF
clone size: once; J gene: TRBJ1-3; V gene: TRBV5-1; D gene: .; CDR3 DNA: TGCGCCAGCAGCTTTCGGGAAGGAGAGGACACCATATATTTT; CDR3 protein: CASSFREGEDTIYF
clone size: .; J gene: TRBJ2-5; V gene: TRBV7-9; D gene: TRBD1; CDR3 DNA: TGTGCCAGCAGCTTAGCGGTCGGGACAGGGGAGACCCAGTACTTC; CDR3 protein: CASSLAVGTGETQYF
clone size: once; J gene: TRBJ2-3; V gene: TRBV28; D gene: .; CDR3 DNA: TGTGCCAGCAGTTTAAATGGAGCCTGGGATACGCAGTATTTT; CDR3 protein: CASSLNGAWDTQYF
clone size: .; J gene: TRBJ1-5; V gene: TRBV28; D gene: TRBD1; CDR3 DNA: TGTGCCAGCAGTTTACCGACAGGGGGCGGCAATCAGCCCCAGCATTTT; CDR3 protein: CASSLPTGGGNQPQHF
clone size: .; J gene: TRBJ1-1; V gene: TRBV27; D gene: .; CDR3 DNA: TGTGCCAGCAGCCTTGGCTGGGGCATGGGGAACACTGAAGCTTTCTTT; CDR3 protein: CASSLGWGMGNTEAFF
clone size: .; J gene: TRBJ2-1; V gene: TRBV5-1; D gene: TRBD2; CDR3 DNA: TGCGCCAGCAGCTCCAGCGGGACCTCCTACAATGAGCAGTTCTTC; CDR3 protein: CASSSSGTSYNEQFF
clone size: .; J gene: TRBJ2-2; V gene: TRBV4-1; D gene: TRBD1; CDR3 DNA: TGCGCCAGCAGCCAAGAGGGGACAGTCGCCGGGGAGCTGTTTTTT; CDR3 protein: CASSQEGTVAGELFF
clone size: .; J gene: TRBJ1-5; V gene: TRBV15; D gene: TRBD1; CDR3 DNA: TGTGCCACCAGCAGAGATACCCCACGGACAGGGGGGAACCAGCCCCAGCATTTT; CDR3 protein: CATSRDTPRTGGNQPQHF
clone size: .; J gene: TRBJ2-5; V gene: TRBV28; D gene: .; CDR3 DNA: TGTGCCAGCAGGAGAGAGACCCAGTACTTC; CDR3 protein: CASRRETQYF
clone size: .; J gene: TRBJ1-1; V gene: TRBV25-1; D gene: TRBD1; CDR3 DNA: TGTGCCACCATAAGGGGGCAGGGAGATTGGGGCACTGAAGCTTTCTTT; CDR3 protein: CATIRGQGDWGTEAFF
clone size: .; J gene: TRBJ2-1; V gene: TRBV7-9; D gene: .; CDR3 DNA: TGTGCCAGCAGCCCGGGGAATGAGCAGTTCTTC; CDR3 protein: CASSPGNEQFF
clone size: .; J gene: TRBJ2-6; V gene: TRBV28; D gene: TRBD1; CDR3 DNA: TGTGCCAGCAGTTTGGGACAGCTCTCTGGGGCCAACGTCCTGACTTTC; CDR3 protein: CASSLGQLSGANVLTF
clone size: .; J gene: TRBJ1-1; V gene: TRBV6-5; D gene: .; CDR3 DNA: TGTGCCAGCAGCCTATTCAGGGGCAGGTACACTGAAGCTTTCTTT; CDR3 protein: CASSLFRGRYTEAFF
clone size: .; J gene: TRBJ2-3; V gene: TRBV6-1; D gene: TRBD2; CDR3 DNA: TGTGCCAGCAGTGAAAGACCTAGCGGGAGTCTGGATACGCAGTATTTT; CDR3 protein: CASSERPSGSLDTQYF
clone size: .; J gene: TRBJ1-1; V gene: TRBV18; D gene: .; CDR3 DNA: TGTGCCAGCTCACCTCAGCTAGGGAACACTGAAGCTTTCTTT; CDR3 protein: CASSPQLGNTEAFF
clone size: .; J gene: TRBJ1-1; V gene: TRBV6-2/TRBV6-3; D gene: TRBD1; CDR3 DNA: TGTGCCAGCAGTTACTCGACTACAGGGGTGAACACTGAAGCTTTCTTT; CDR3 protein: CASSYSTTGVNTEAFF
clone size: .; J gene: TRBJ2-7; V gene: TRBV3-1/TRBV3-2; D gene: TRBD1; CDR3 DNA: TGTGCCAGCAGCCCAGGGACAGGGGGCTACGAGCAGTACTTC; CDR3 protein: CASSPGTGGYEQYF
clone size: .; J gene: TRBJ2-3; V gene: TRBV27; D gene: .; CDR3 DNA: TGTGCCAGCAGTTCCTTGGAACCTTTAGGGGTGCGCACAGATACGCAGTATTTT; CDR3 protein: CASSSLEPLGVRTDTQYF
clone size: .; J gene: TRBJ2-1; V gene: TRBV4-2; D gene: TRBD2; CDR3 DNA: TGTGCCAGCAGCCAGGTAGCGGGGGGGCTGGACAATGAGCAGTTCTTC; CDR3 protein: CASSQVAGGLDNEQFF
clone size: .; J gene: TRBJ2-3; V gene: TRBV28; D gene: .; CDR3 DNA: TGTGCCAGCAGCTTGATGGGGCGCACAGATACGCAGTATTTT; CDR3 protein: CASSLMGRTDTQYF
clone size: .; J gene: TRBJ1-1; V gene: TRBV12-3/TRBV12-4; D gene: .; CDR3 DNA: TGTGCCAGCAACCCCCAGGGGCATGAAGCTTTCTTT; CDR3 protein: CASNPQGHEAFF
clone size: .; J gene: TRBJ1-3; V gene: TRBV3-1/TRBV3-2; D gene: TRBD1; CDR3 DNA: TGTGCCAGCAGCAACGGACAGGGGAACACCATATATTTT; CDR3 protein: CASSNGQGNTIYF
clone size: .; J gene: TRBJ2-7; V gene: TRBV5-6; D gene: .; CDR3 DNA: TGTGCCAGCAGCTTGGCCGAGGGATACGAGCAGTACTTC; CDR3 protein: CASSLAEGYEQYF
clone size: .; J gene: TRBJ2-7; V gene: TRBV19; D gene: TRBD1; CDR3 DNA: TGTGCCAGTAGGTGGTCCGGGACAGGGTACTACGAGCAGTACTTC; CDR3 protein: CASRWSGTGYYEQYF
clone size: once; J gene: TRBJ1-5; V gene: TRBV27; D gene: .; CDR3 DNA: TGTGCCAGCAGTTCCGAGTATAGCAATCAGCCCCAGCATTTT; CDR3 protein: CASSSEYSNQPQHF
clone size: once; J gene: TRBJ1-1; V gene: TRBV5-1; D gene: .; CDR3 DNA: TGCGCCAGCCAGTCTTTTTCCGCGGGTAACACTGAAGCTTTCTTT; CDR3 protein: CASQSFSAGNTEAFF
clone size: .; J gene: TRBJ1-2; V gene: TRBV4-1; D gene: .; CDR3 DNA: TGCGCCAGCGGACCACAGGAAAATTCGGGCTATGGCTACACCTTC; CDR3 protein: CASGPQENSGYGYTF
clone size: .; J gene: TRBJ2-5; V gene: TRBV19; D gene: TRBD1; CDR3 DNA: TGTGCCAGTAGTAACAGGGGAAACCAAGAGACCCAGTACTTC; CDR3 protein: CASSNRGNQETQYF
clone size: .; J gene: TRBJ2-1; V gene: TRBV20-1; D gene: TRBD2; CDR3 DNA: TGCAGTGCTAGTAGTCCCGGACTAGCAGTCAATGAGCAGTTCTTC; CDR3 protein: CSASSPGLAVNEQFF
clone size: .; J gene: TRBJ2-7; V gene: TRBV4-2; D gene: TRBD2; CDR3 DNA: TGTGCCAGCAGCCAGGAGAGCGGGAGAGGGTTCGGGCAGTACTTC; CDR3 protein: CASSQESGRGFGQYF
clone size: .; J gene: TRBJ1-4; V gene: TRBV18; D gene: .; CDR3 DNA: TGTGCCAGCTCGGCTCGGGCCTCCAGGGATGAAAAACTGTTTTTT; CDR3 protein: CASSARASRDEKLFF
clone size: .; J gene: TRBJ2-7; V gene: TRBV27; D gene: TRBD1; CDR3 DNA: TGTGCCAGCAGTGAGACCGGGACAGGGGGCAAATTTAGAAGGTACTTC; CDR3 protein: CASSETGTGGKFRRYF
clone size: once; J gene: TRBJ2-7; V gene: TRBV7-6; D gene: .; CDR3 DNA: TGTGCCAGCAGCTCAGGGCTCGAGCAGTACTTC; CDR3 protein: CASSSGLEQYF
clone size: .; J gene: TRBJ2-5; V gene: TRBV7-9; D gene: TRBD1; CDR3 DNA: TGTGCCAGCAGCTTACATCAGGGGGAAGAGACCCAGTACTTC; CDR3 protein: CASSLHQGEETQYF
clone size: few; J gene: TRBJ2-3; V gene: TRBV6-5; D gene: .; CDR3 DNA: TGTGCCAGCAGTTTCGAGGGCCCAGATACGCAGTATTTT; CDR3 protein: CASSFEGPDTQYF
clone size: .; J gene: TRBJ2-7; V gene: TRBV2; D gene: TRBD1; CDR3 DNA: TGTGCCAGCAGGAAGACAGGGAAGGGCTACGAGCAGTACTTC; CDR3 protein: CASRKTGKGYEQYF
clone size: .; J gene: TRBJ2-2; V gene: TRBV28; D gene: .; CDR3 DNA: TGTGCCAGCAGCTCGGGGGAGCTGTTTTTT; CDR3 protein: CASSSGELFF
clone size: .; J gene: TRBJ1-2; V gene: TRBV5-1; D gene: TRBD1; CDR3 DNA: TGCGCCAGCAGCCTACTTGGGACAGGGTATAGTAACTATGGCTACACCTTC; CDR3 protein: CASSLLGTGYSNYGYTF
clone size: once; J gene: TRBJ2-7; V gene: TRBV5-4; D gene: TRBD2; CDR3 DNA: TGTGCCAGCAGCTTGGGCGGGAGATTATACGAGCAGTACTTC; CDR3 protein: CASSLGGRLYEQYF
clone size: few; J gene: TRBJ2-7; V gene: TRBV10-3; D gene: .; CDR3 DNA: TGTGCCATCAGTGATAAGGTAGGGGGCTACGAGCAGTACTTC; CDR3 protein: CAISDKVGGYEQYF
clone size: once; J gene: TRBJ1-1; V gene: TRBV19; D gene: TRBD1; CDR3 DNA: TGTGCCAGCGGACAGGGGCTGAACACTGAAGCTTTCTTT; CDR3 protein: CASGQGLNTEAFF
clone size: .; J gene: TRBJ2-7; V gene: TRBV3-1/TRBV3-2; D gene: .; CDR3 DNA: TGTGCCAGCAGCCAAGGACTGAACTACGAGCAGTACTTC; CDR3 protein: CASSQGLNYEQYF
clone size: .; J gene: TRBJ1-4; V gene: TRBV3-1/TRBV3-2; D gene: TRBD1; CDR3 DNA: TGTGCCAGCAGCCAACCCGGGACAGCTAATGAAAAACTGTTTTTT; CDR3 protein: CASSQPGTANEKLFF
clone size: .; J gene: TRBJ2-7; V gene: TRBV6-5; D gene: TRBD2; CDR3 DNA: TGTGCCAGCAGTTTCCCGGGTAGCGGGATCTCCTACGAGCAGTACTTC; CDR3 protein: CASSFPGSGISYEQYF
clone size: .; J gene: TRBJ1-1; V gene: TRBV11-2; D gene: .; CDR3 DNA: TGTGCCAGCAGCTTCGGGGTCGGCACTGAAGCTTTCTTT; CDR3 protein: CASSFGVGTEAFF
clone size: .; J gene: TRBJ1-1; V gene: TRBV7-2; D gene: TRBD1; CDR3 DNA: TGTGCCAGCAGCCCGCGGGACAGGGGACCGAACACTGAAGCTTTCTTT; CDR3 protein: CASSPRDRGPNTEAFF
clone size: .; J gene: TRBJ1-6; V gene: TRBV27; D gene: .; CDR3 DNA: TGTGCCAGCAAGAGGAATAATTCACCCCTCCACTTT; CDR3 protein: CASKRNNSPLHF
clone size: .; J gene: TRBJ2-1; V gene: TRBV18; D gene: TRBD2; CDR3 DNA: TGTGCCAGCTCACCACAGGGACTATACTTCTCCTCCTACAATGAGCAGTTCTTC; CDR3 protein: CASSPQGLYFSSYNEQFF
clone size: .; J gene: TRBJ2-5; V gene: TRBV6-1; D gene: .; CDR3 DNA: TGTGCCAGCAGTGATGGGCGGACTCAAGAGACCCAGTACTTC; CDR3 protein: CASSDGRTQETQYF
clone size: few; J gene: TRBJ2-1; V gene: TRBV20-1; D gene: TRBD2; CDR3 DNA: TGCAGTGCTAGTCCTAGCGGGAGACTAGTACCCAATGAGCAGTTCTTC; CDR3 protein: CSASPSGRLVPNEQFF
clone size: .; J gene: TRBJ2-7; V gene: TRBV10-3; D gene: .; CDR3 DNA: TGTGCCATCAGTGAGTCGTCGGGAGCGATCTACGAGCAGTACTTC; CDR3 protein: CAISESSGAIYEQYF
clone size: .; J gene: TRBJ1-3; V gene: TRBV28; D gene: .; CDR3 DNA: TGTGCCAGCACTTCCTTTGTAGGGGGACGGGGAAACACCATATATTTT; CDR3 protein: CASTSFVGGRGNTIYF
clone size: .; J gene: TRBJ1-2; V gene: TRBV10-3; D gene: TRBD1; CDR3 DNA: TGTGCCATCAGTGAGTTGAACCGGGACAGGGGGGCTGGCTACACCTTC; CDR3 protein: CAISELNRDRGAGYTF
clone size: few; J gene: TRBJ2-1; V gene: TRBV12-5; D gene: .; CDR3 DNA: TGTGCTAGTGGTCGCGAACTAGCCTATGAGCAGTTCTTC; CDR3 protein: CASGRELAYEQFF
clone size: .; J gene: TRBJ2-7; V gene: TRBV4-2; D gene: .; CDR3 DNA: TGTGCCAGCAGCCAAGATCCCCCTTCGGGATACGAGCAGTACTTC; CDR3 protein: CASSQDPPSGYEQYF
clone size: .; J gene: TRBJ1-5; V gene: TRBV5-6; D gene: .; CDR3 DNA: TGTGCCAGCAGCTTGGCCGTGGCTAGCAATCAGCCCCAGCATTTT; CDR3 protein: CASSLAVASNQPQHF